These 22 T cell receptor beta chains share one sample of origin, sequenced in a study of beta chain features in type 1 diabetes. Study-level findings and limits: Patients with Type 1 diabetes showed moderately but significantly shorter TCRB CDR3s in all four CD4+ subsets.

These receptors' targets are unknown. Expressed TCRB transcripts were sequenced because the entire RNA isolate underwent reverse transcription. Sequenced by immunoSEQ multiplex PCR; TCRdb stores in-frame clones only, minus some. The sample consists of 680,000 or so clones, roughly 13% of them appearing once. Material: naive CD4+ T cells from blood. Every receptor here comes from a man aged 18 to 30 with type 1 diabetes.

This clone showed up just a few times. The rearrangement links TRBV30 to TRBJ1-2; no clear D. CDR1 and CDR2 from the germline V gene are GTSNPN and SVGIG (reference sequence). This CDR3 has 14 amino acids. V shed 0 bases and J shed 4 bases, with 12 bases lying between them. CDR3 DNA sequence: TGTGCCTGGAGTGTCAATCTCGGACGCTATGGCTACACCTTC. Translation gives CAWSVNLGRYGYTF.

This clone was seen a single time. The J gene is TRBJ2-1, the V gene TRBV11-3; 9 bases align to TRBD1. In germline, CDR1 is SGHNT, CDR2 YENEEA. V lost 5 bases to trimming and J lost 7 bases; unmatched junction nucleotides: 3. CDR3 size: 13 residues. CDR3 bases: TGTGCCAGCAGCAGAGGACAGGGGAATGAGCAGTTCTTC. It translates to CASSRGQGNEQFF.

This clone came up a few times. CDR3 region: CASSSSGTHHRGYGYTF. The CDR3 nucleotides are TGTGCCAGCAGCTCCTCCGGGACGCACCACAGGGGCTATGGCTACACCTTC. The chain links TRBV7-9 to TRBJ1-2; 7 bases match TRBD1. CDR1 is SEHNR and CDR2 is FQNEAQ in the germline V gene (reference sequence). The CDR3 has 17 residues. The J segment lost 4 bases and the V segment lost 4 bases, leaving 15 bases of the junction unmatched. Using reference TRBV7-9 and TRBJ1-2 for the parts outside the CDR3, the full variable domain is DTGVSQNPRHKITKRGQNVTFRCDPISEHNRLYWYRQTLGQGPEFLTYFQNEAQLEKSRLLSDRFSAERPKGSFSTLEIQRTEQGDSAMYLCASSSSGTHHRGYGYTFGSGTRLTVV.

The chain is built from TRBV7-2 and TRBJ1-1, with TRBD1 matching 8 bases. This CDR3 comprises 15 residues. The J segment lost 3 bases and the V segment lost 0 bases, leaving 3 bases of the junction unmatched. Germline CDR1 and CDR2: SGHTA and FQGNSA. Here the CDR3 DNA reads TGTGCCAGCAGCTTAGCGCAGGGGGCGGACACTGAAGCTTTCTTT. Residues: CASSLAQGADTEAFF.

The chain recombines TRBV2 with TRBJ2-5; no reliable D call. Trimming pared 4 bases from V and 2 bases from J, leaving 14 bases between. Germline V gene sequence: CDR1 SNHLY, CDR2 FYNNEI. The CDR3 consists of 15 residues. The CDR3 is CASSGQITRQETQYF. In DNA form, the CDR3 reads TGTGCCAGCAGTGGCCAGATAACCCGGCAAGAGACCCAGTACTTC. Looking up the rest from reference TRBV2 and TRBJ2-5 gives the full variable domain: EPEVTQTPSHQVTQMGQEVILRCVPISNHLYFYWYRQILGQKVEFLVSFYNNEISEKSEIFDDQFSVERPDGSNFTLKIRSTKLEDSAMYFCASSGQITRQETQYFGPGTRLLVL.

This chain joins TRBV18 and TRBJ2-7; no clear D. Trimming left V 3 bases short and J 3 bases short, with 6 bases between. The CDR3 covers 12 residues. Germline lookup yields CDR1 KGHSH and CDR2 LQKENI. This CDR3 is CASSPRIYEQYF. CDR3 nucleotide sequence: TGTGCCAGCTCACCTCGCATCTACGAGCAGTACTTC.

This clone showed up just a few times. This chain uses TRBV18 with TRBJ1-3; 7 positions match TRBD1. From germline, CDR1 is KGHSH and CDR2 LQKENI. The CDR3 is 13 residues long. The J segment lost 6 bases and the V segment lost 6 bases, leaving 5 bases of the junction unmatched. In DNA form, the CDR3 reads TGTGCCAGCTCTCAAGGGGGCGAAAACACCATATATTTT. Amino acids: CASSQGGENTIYF.

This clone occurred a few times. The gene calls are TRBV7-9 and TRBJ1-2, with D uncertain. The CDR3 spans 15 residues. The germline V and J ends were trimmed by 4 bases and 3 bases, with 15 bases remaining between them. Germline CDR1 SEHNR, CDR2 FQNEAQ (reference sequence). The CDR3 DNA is TGTGCCAGCAGCTCCATCGCGACCGGACACTATGGCTACACCTTC. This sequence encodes CASSSIATGHYGYTF.

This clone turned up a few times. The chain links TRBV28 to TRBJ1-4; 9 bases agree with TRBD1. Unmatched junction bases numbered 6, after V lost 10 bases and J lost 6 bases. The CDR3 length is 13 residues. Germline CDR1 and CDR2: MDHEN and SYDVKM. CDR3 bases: TGTGCCACCCGACAGGGGGTCGATGAAAAACTGTTTTTT. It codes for CATRQGVDEKLFF.

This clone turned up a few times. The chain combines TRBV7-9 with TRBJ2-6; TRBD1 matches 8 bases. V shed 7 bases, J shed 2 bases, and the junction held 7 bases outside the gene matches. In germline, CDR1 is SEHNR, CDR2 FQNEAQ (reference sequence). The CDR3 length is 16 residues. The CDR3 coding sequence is TGTGCCAGCACCTGGGGACAGGCAGCTGGGGCCAACGTCCTGACTTTC. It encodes CASTWGQAAGANVLTF.

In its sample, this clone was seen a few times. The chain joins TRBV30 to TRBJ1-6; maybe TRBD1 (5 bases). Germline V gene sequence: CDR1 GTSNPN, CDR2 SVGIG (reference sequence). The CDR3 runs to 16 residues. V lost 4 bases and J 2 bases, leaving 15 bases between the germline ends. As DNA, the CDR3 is TGTGCCTGGAAGACCCCTGTACAGGCCTATAATTCACCCCTCCACTTT. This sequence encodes CAWKTPVQAYNSPLHF.

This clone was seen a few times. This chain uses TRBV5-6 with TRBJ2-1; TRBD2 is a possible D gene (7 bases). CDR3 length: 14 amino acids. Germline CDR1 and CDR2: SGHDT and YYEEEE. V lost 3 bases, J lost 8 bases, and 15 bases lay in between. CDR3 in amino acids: CASSSLGEGDEQFF. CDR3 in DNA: TGTGCCAGCAGCTCACTAGGGGAGGGGGATGAGCAGTTCTTC.

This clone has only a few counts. CDR3 in amino acids: CASSETGFTIGYTF. In DNA, the CDR3 is TGTGCCAGCAGTGAAACGGGGTTTACTATCGGCTACACCTTC. The chain uses TRBV2 and TRBJ1-2, with D hard to call. Trimming shortened V by 2 bases and J by 8 bases, and 15 bases separated the two germline ends. Germline CDR1 and CDR2: SNHLY and FYNNEI. This CDR3 comprises 14 residues.

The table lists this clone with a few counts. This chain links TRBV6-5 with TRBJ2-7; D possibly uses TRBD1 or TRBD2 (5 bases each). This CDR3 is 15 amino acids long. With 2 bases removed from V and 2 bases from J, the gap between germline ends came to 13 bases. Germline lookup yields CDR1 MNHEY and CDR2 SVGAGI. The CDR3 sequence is CASSYGGDLAYEQYF. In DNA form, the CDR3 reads TGTGCCAGCAGTTACGGTGGGGACCTCGCCTACGAGCAGTACTTC.

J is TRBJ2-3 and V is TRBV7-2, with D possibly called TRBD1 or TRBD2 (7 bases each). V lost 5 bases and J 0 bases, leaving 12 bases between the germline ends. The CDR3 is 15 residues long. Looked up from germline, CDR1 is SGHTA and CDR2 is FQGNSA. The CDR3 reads CASSPRGGSTDTQYF. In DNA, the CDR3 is TGTGCCAGCAGCCCCAGGGGGGGAAGCACAGATACGCAGTATTTT. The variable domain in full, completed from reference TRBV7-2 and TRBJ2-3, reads GAGVSQSPSNKVTEKGKDVELRCDPISGHTALYWYRQSLGQGLEFLIYFQGNSAPDKSGLPSDRFSAERTGGSVSTLTIQRTQQEDSAVYLCASSPRGGSTDTQYFGPGTRLTVL.

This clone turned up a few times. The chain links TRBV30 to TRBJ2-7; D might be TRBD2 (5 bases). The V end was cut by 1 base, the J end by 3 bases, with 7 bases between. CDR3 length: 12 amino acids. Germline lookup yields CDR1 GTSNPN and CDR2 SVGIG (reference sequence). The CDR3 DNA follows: TGTGCCTGGAGTGGCCGGGGCTACGAGCAGTACTTC. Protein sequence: CAWSGRGYEQYF.

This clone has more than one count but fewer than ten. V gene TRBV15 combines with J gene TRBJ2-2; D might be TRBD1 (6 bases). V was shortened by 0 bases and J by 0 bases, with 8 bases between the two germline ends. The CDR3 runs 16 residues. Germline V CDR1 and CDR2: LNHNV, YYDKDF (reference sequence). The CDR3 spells CATSRETGSNTGELFF. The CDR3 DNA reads TGTGCCACCAGCAGAGAGACAGGTTCGAACACCGGGGAGCTGTTTTTT.

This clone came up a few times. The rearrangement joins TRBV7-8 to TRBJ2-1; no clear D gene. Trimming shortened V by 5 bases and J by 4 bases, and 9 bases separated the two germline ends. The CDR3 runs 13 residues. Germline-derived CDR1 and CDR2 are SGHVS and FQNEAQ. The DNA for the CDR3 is TGTGCCAGCAGCAGGACGGAATACAATGAGCAGTTCTTC. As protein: CASSRTEYNEQFF.

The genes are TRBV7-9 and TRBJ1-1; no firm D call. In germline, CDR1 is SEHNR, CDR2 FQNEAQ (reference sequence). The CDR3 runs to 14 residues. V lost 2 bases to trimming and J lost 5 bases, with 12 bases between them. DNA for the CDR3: TGTGCCAGCAGCTTATCCACATTGATGACTGAAGCTTTCTTT. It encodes CASSLSTLMTEAFF.

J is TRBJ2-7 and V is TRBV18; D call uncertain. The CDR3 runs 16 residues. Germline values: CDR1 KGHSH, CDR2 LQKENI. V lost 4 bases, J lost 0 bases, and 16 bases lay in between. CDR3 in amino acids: CASSLLAGTSSYEQYF. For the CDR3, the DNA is TGTGCCAGCTCACTACTGGCTGGCACAAGCTCCTACGAGCAGTACTTC. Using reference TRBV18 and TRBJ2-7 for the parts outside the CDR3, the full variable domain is NAGVMQNPRHLVRRRGQEARLRCSPMKGHSHVYWYRQLPEEGLKFMVYLQKENIIDESGMPKERFSAEFPKEGPSILRIQQVVRGDSAAYFCASSLLAGTSSYEQYFGPGTRLTVT.

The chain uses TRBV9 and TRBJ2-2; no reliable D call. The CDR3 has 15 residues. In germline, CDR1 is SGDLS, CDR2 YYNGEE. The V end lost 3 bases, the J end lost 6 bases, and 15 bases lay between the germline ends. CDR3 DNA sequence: TGTGCCAGCAGCGCGGGTCAAGGGATCGCCGGGGAGCTGTTTTTT. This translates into CASSAGQGIAGELFF.

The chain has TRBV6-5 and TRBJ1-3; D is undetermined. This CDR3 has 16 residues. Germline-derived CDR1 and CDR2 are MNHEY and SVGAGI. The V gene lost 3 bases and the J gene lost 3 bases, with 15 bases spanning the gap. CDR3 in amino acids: CASSYLPRGGGNTIYF. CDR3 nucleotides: TGTGCCAGCAGTTATCTCCCCAGAGGAGGTGGAAACACCATATATTTT.